This T cell receptor beta chain was captured by sequencing in a study of T cells of healthy individuals. Trimming removed 5 bases from V and 5 bases from J; junction bases left unmatched: 6. Germline assignment: CDR1 SEHNR and CDR2 FQNEAQ (reference sequence). This CDR3 comprises 14 residues. TCRdb fed the 5' RACE reads into MiXCR, producing one record per CDR3 protein. Here the sample spans tens of thousands of distinct CDR3 sequences, around 15% being singletons. This clonotype was seen only a few times. The chain carries TRBV7-9 and TRBJ2-5; TRBD1 aligns across 9 bases. The receptor comes from a human donor in good health. CDR3 coding DNA: TGTGCCAGCAGCGCGGACAGGGGCCGTGAGACCCAGTACTTC. This encodes CASSADRGRETQYF.